This TCR beta chain originates from a study of identical twins. From the 5' RACE reads, TCRdb called clonotypes with MiXCR, one entry per CDR3 protein. Here the sample spans about 890,000 distinct CDR3 sequences, about 12% being singletons. This clonotype was recorded at least ten times. Its antigen is not known. V lost 1 base to trimming and J lost 4 bases; unmatched junction nucleotides: 3. The CDR3 length is 15 residues. Germline values: CDR1 SEHNR, CDR2 FQNEAQ (reference sequence). Study conclusions and caveats: Researchers reported excess low generation probability among twin-shared out-of-frame alpha sequences.

A further study also used this sample, focusing on yellow fever vaccine responses in identical twins. That investigation notes: Twins' T cell vaccine responses reportedly looked partly convergent, partly personalized.

Sequenced sample: PBMCs. The rearrangement uses TRBV7-9 and TRBJ1-4, with 7 positions matching TRBD1. The clonotype was recovered from a woman under 30 in good health. The chain's CDR3 is CASSLGGQVNEKLFF. The CDR3 DNA is TGTGCCAGCAGCTTAGGCGGACAGGTTAATGAAAAACTGTTTTTT.